The clone carrying this T cell receptor (beta chain) was picked up a small number of times. What it binds is not known. The data originate from a study of T cells after yellow fever vaccination. Broader study findings: Clonotypes found in both CD4 and CD8 compartments made up a small share. Primary-vaccination clones mostly resurfaced post-booster (under 98% CD4, about 87% CD8).

The 5'RACE template-switching step produced TCR cDNA and added a universal primer site and UMIs. A single record per CDR3 protein comes from TCRdb applying MiXCR to the 5' RACE reads. The sample records 78,000 or so distinct CDR3 sequences, 7.3% being singletons. Germline V CDR1 and CDR2: MNHEY, SVGEGT. The CDR3 sequence is 15 residues long. V was pared by 3 bases and J by 0 bases, with 6 bases between. The sequences come from CD8+ T cells sorted from PBMCs, collected more than 8 days after the first yellow fever vaccination. This receptor was taken from a man younger than 30 who received the YFV17D yellow fever vaccine. This chain joins TRBV6-2 or TRBV6-3 and TRBJ2-6; D ambiguous. The CDR3 coding sequence is TGTGCCAGCAGTTATAAGATCTCTGGGGCCAACGTCCTGACTTTC. Its translation is CASSYKISGANVLTF.